The source of this T cell receptor beta chain is a study of T cell responses to AZD1222 COVID-19 vaccine. In the study overall: Second-dose timings of about 4 or about 12 weeks were pooled. Whole-study findings and limits: Clonal diversity may have been underestimated in mostly white British donors. There were repertoire samples only from the period after the peak T cell response. Increases in Spike-specific TCR breadth and depth were seen after two AZD1222 doses.

The CDR3 covers 15 residues. V was shortened by 5 bases and J by 0 bases, with 11 bases between the two germline ends. Germline lookup yields CDR1 SGHVS and CDR2 FQNEAQ. This clone has a single count. Its antigen is not known. Sequencing was performed with immunoSEQ multiplex PCR; in TCRdb, only in-frame clones are kept and a portion is missing. The data show more than 110,000 clones, about 94% seen once. The rearrangement joins TRBV7-8 to TRBJ1-3; perhaps TRBD1 as D (6 bases). The source material was peripheral blood, sampled on day 0 of AZD1222 vaccination. The sequence was collected from an adult in good health. The CDR3 here is CASSPTGYSGNTIYF. The CDR3, as DNA: TGTGCCAGCAGCCCGACAGGTTACTCTGGAAACACCATATATTTT.